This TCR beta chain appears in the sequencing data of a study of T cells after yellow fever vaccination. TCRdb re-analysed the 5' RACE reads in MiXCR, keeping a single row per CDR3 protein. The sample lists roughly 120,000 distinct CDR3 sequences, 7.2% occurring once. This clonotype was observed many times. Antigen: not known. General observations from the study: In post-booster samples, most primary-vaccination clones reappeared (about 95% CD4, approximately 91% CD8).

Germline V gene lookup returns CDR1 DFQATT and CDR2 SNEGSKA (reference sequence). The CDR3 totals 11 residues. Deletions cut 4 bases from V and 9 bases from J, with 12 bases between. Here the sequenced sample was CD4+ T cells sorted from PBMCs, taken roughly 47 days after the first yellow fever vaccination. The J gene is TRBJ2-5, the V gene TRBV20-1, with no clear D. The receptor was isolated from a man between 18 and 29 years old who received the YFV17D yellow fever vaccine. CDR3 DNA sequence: TGCAGTGCTAATCTAGACTCGGCCCAGTACTTC. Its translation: CSANLDSAQYF.